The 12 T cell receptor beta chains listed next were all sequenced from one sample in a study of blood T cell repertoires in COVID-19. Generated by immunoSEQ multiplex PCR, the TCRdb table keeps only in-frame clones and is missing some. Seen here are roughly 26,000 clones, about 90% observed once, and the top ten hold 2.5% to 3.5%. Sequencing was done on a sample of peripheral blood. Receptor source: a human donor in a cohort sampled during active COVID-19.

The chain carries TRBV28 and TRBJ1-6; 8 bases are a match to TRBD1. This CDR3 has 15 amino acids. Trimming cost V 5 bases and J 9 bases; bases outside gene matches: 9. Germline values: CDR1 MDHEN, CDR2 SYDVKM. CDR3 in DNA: TGTGCCAGCAGTGAAGGGGGACAGGTCCTTTCACCCCTCCACTTT. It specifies CASSEGGQVLSPLHF.

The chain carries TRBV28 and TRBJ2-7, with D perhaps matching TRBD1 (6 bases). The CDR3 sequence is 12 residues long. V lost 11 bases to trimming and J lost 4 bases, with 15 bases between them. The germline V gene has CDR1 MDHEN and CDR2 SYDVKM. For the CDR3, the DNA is TGTGCCGGTCACAGGGTCAGGTACGAGCAGTACGTC. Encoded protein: CAGHRVRYEQYV.

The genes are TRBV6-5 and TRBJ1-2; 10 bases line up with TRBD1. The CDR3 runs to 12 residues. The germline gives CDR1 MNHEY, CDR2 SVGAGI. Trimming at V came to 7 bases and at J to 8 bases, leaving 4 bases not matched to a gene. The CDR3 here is CASKTGGGGYTF. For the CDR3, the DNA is TGTGCCAGCAAGACAGGGGGCGGAGGCTACACCTTC.

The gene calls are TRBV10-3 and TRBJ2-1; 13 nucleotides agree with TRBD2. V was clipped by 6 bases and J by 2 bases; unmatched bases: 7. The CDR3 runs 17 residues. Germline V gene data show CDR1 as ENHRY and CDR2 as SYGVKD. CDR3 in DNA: TGTGCCATCAGCTACTCCGGGACTAGCGGGGCCTACAATGAGCAGTTCTTC. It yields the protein CAISYSGTSGAYNEQFF.

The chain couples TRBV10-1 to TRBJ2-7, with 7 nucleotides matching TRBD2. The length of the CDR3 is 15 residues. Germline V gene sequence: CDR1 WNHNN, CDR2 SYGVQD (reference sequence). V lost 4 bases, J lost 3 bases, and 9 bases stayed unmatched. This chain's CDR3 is CASSGGSGLDYEQYF. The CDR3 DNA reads TGCGCCAGCAGTGGCGGGAGCGGATTGGACTACGAGCAGTACTTC.

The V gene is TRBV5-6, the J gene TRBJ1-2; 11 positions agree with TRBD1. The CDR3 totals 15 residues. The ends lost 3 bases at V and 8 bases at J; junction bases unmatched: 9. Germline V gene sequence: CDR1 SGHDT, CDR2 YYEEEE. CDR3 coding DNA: TGTGCCAGCAGCTCAGGGACAGGGGGATACGAAGGCTACACCTTC. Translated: CASSSGTGGYEGYTF.

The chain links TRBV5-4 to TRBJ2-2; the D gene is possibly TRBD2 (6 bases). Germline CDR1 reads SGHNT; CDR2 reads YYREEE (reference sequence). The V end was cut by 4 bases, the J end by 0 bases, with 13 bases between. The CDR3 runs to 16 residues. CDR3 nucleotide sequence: TGTGCCAGCAGCCAAACCGGGACTTCGAACACCGGGGAGCTGTTTTTT. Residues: CASSQTGTSNTGELFF. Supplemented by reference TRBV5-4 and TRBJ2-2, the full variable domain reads ETGVTQSPTHLIKTRGQQVTLRCSSQSGHNTVSWYQQALGQGPQFIFQYYREEENGRGNFPPRFSGLQFPNYSSELNVNALELDDSALYLCASSQTGTSNTGELFFGEGSRLTVL.

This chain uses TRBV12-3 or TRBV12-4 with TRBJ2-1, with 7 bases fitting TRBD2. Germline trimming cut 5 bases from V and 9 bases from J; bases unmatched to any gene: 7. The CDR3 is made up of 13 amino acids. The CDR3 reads CASSPGQRGEQFF. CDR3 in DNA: TGTGCCAGCAGTCCCGGGCAGCGGGGTGAGCAGTTCTTC.

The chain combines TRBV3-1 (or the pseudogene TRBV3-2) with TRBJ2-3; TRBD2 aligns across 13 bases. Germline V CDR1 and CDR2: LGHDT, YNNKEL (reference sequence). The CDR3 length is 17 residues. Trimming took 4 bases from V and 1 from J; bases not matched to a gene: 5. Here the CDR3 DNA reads TGTGCCAGCAGCCCGACTAGCGGGGGGCCAGGCACAGATACGCAGTATTTT. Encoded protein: CASSPTSGGPGTDTQYF.

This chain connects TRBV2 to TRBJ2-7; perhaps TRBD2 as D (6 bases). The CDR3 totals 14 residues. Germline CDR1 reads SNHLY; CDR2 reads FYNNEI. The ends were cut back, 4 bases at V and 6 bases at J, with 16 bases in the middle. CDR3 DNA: TGTGCCAGCAGTGCAGGGAGGCTGCAGGTCGAGCAGTACTTC. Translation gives CASSAGRLQVEQYF.

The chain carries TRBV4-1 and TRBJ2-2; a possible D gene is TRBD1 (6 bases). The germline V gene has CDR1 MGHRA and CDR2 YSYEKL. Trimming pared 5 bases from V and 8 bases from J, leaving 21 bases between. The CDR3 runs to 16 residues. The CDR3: CASSWKPGQGRGELFF. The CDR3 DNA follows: TGCGCCAGCAGCTGGAAGCCGGGACAAGGAAGAGGGGAGCTGTTTTTT.

CDR3 coding DNA: TGTGCCAGCACTCTTGCGCGCTACACCTTC. Its translation is CASTLARYTF. V usage is TRBV27 and J usage is TRBJ1-2; D is undetermined. With 7 bases removed from V and 9 bases from J, the gap between germline ends came to 9 bases. Germline loops: CDR1 MNHEY, CDR2 SMNVEV (reference sequence). The CDR3 contains 10 residues.